This record looks at one T cell receptor beta chain sequence and its context. The antigen remains unidentified. The data are from a study of monozygotic twins with inflammatory bowel disease. Study-wide results and caveats: People with IBD had fewer clonotypes in common with others than healthy twins did, especially with disease activity. The analysis did not separate different T cell subtypes.

Looked up from germline, CDR1 is ENHRY and CDR2 is SYGVKD. This CDR3 spans 13 amino acids. UMIs incorporating a 6-nucleotide sample barcode were appended by means of template switching. TCRdb re-called the 5' RACE reads; every CDR3 protein appears as one record, without DNA. The table for this sample gives approximately 400,000 distinct CDR3 sequences. This sequence was found in a human donor with ulcerative colitis or Crohn's disease, or a healthy co-twin of an affected twin (not recorded which). The material sequenced was blood. The V call is TRBV10-3, the J call TRBJ1-1. The CDR3 region is CAISEPPAAGAFF.